This TCR beta chain comes out of a study of blood T cell repertoires in COVID-19. Study background: T cells, B-cell-depleted T cells, or PBMCs supplied cDNA or gDNA.

The CDR3 is made up of 14 amino acids. With 0 bases clipped from V and 5 bases from J, the junction kept 4 bases outside the gene matches. Germline CDR1 is SQVTM and CDR2 is ANQGSEA. In the source study's methods: Reference gene primer amplification yielded estimated nucleated cell counts. Sequencing was performed with immunoSEQ multiplex PCR; in TCRdb, only in-frame clones are kept and a portion is missing. V and J calls and clone size come straight from that table; D and trimming were deduced from the DNA. The repertoire includes approximately 210,000 clones, around 91% of them detected once, and about 5% sits in the top ten.

Specimen: peripheral blood. This receptor was taken from a woman in her forties with acute or convalescent COVID-19. The V call is TRBV29-1, the J call TRBJ1-2; 9 nucleotides line up with TRBD1. The CDR3 sequence is CSVEDPDRGYGYTF. CDR3 in DNA: TGCAGCGTTGAAGATCCGGACAGGGGTTATGGCTACACCTTC.